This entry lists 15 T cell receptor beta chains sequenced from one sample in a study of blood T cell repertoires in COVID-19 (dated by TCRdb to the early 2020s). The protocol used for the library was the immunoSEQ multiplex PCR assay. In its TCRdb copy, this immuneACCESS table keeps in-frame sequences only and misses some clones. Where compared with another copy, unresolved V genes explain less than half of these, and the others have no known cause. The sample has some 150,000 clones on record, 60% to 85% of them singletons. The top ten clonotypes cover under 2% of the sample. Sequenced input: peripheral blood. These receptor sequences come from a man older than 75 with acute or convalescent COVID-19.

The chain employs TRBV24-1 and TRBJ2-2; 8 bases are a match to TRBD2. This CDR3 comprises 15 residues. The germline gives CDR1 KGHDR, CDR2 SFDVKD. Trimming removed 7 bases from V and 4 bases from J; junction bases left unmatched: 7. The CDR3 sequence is CATRRGGPGTGELFF. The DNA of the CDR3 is TGTGCCACCAGACGGGGGGGGCCGGGCACCGGGGAGCTGTTTTTT.

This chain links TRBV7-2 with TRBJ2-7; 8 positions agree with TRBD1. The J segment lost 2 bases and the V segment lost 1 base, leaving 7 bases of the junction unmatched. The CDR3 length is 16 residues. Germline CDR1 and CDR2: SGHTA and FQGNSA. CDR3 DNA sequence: TGTGCCAGCAGCTTAGGTGGGCCGGGACAGGCCTACGAGCAGTACTTC. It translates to CASSLGGPGQAYEQYF. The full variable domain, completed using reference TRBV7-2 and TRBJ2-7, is GAGVSQSPSNKVTEKGKDVELRCDPISGHTALYWYRQSLGQGLEFLIYFQGNSAPDKSGLPSDRFSAERTGGSVSTLTIQRTQQEDSAVYLCASSLGGPGQAYEQYFGPGTRLTVT.

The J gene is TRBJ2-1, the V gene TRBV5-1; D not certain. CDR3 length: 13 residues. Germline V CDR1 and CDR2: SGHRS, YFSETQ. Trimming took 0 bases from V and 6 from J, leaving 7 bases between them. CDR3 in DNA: TGCGCCAGCAGCTTGGTACCGGGCAATGAGCAGTTCTTC. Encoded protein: CASSLVPGNEQFF.

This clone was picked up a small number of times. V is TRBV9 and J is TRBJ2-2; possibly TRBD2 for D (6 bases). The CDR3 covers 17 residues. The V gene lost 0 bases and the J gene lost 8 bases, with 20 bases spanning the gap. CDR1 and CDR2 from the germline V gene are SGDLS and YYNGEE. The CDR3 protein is CASSVDLIAARGGELFF. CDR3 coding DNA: TGTGCCAGCAGCGTAGACCTGATAGCGGCGCGGGGAGGGGAGCTGTTTTTT.

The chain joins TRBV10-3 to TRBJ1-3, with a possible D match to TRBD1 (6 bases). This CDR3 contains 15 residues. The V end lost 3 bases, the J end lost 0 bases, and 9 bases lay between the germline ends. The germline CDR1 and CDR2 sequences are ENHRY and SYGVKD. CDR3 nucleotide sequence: TGTGCCATCAGTGACGGACAGATCTCTGGAAACACCATATATTTT. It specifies CAISDGQISGNTIYF.

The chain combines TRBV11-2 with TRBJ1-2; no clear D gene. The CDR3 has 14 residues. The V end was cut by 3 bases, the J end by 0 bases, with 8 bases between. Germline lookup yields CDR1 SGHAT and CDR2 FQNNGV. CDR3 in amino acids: CASSFVGANYGYTF. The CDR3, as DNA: TGTGCCAGCAGCTTCGTTGGAGCTAACTATGGCTACACCTTC.

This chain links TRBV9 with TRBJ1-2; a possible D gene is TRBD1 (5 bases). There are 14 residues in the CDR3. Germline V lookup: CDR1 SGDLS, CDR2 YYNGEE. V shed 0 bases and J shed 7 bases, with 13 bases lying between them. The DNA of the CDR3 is TGTGCCAGCAGCGTAGGGGGGGAACGACGTGGCTACACCTTC. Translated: CASSVGGERRGYTF. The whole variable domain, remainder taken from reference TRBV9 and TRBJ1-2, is DSGVTQTPKHLITATGQRVTLRCSPRSGDLSVYWYQQSLDQGLQFLIQYYNGEERAKGNILERFSAQQFPDLHSELNLSSLELGDSALYFCASSVGGERRGYTFGSGTRLTVV.

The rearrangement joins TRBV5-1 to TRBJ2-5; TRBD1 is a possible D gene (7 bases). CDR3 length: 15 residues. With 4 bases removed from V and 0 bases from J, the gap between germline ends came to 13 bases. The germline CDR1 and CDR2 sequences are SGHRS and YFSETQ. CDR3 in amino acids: CASSAGQPYQETQYF. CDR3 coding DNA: TGCGCCAGCAGCGCGGGACAGCCGTACCAAGAGACCCAGTACTTC.

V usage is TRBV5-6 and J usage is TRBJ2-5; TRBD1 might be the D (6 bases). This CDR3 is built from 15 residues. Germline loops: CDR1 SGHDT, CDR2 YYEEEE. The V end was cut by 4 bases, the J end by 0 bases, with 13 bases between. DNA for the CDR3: TGTGCCAGCAGCGACGGGACATCGTACCAAGAGACCCAGTACTTC. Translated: CASSDGTSYQETQYF.

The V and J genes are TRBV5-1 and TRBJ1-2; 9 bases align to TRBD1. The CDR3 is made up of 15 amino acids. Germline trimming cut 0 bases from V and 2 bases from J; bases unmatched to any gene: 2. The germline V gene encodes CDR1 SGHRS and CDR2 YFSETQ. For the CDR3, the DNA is TGCGCCAGCAGCTTGGCCGGGACAGGGAACTATGGCTACACCTTC. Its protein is CASSLAGTGNYGYTF.

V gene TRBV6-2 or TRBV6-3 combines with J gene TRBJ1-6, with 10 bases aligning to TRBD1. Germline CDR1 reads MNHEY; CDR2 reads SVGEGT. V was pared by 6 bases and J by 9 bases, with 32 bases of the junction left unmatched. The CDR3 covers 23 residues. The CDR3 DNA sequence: TGTGCCAGCAGCCAACGGGGGTTACTGGGGACAGGGGAAAGAGGAATCCAAGTTTCACCCCTCCACTTT. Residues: CASSQRGLLGTGERGIQVSPLHF.

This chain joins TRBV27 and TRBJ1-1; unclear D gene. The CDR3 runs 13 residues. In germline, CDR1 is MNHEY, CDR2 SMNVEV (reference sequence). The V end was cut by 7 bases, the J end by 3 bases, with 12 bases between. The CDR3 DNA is TGTGCCAGCATTGGCAGGAGGGACACTGAAGCTTTCTTT. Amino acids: CASIGRRDTEAFF.

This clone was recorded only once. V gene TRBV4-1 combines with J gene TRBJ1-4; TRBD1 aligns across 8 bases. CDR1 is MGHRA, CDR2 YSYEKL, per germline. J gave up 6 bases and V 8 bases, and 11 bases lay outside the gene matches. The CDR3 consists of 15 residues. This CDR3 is CASLIAPDRDEKLFF. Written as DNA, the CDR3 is TGCGCCAGCCTTATAGCCCCGGACAGGGATGAAAAACTGTTTTTT.

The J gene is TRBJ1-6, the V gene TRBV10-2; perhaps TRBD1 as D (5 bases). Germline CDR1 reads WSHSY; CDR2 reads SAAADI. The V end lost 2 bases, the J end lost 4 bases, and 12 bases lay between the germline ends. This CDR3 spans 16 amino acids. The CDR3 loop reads CASSEGARKYNSPLHF. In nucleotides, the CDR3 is TGCGCCAGCAGTGAGGGGGCCAGGAAATATAATTCACCCCTCCACTTT.

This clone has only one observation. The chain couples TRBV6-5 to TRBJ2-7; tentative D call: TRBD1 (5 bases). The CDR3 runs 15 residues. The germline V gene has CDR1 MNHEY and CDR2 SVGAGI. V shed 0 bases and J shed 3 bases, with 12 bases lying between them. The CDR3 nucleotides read TGTGCCAGCAGTTACTCTGGGCAGGGAATCTACGAGCAGTACTTC. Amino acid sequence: CASSYSGQGIYEQYF.